The rows below give T cell receptor beta chains drawn from one sample of a study of shared clonotypes between healthy human individuals. Repertoires were generated with immunoSEQ multiplex PCR, while TCRdb's copy carries only in-frame clones and drops some. The sample carries approximately 720,000 clones, just over 90% recorded once. The sample comprised naive CD8+ T cells sorted from blood. Receptor source: a man younger than 40 in good health. Both conserved end residues are part of each CDR3. The order of the fields is V gene, J gene, D gene, clone size, CDR3 protein, CDR3 DNA. The D gene is left open where the match is weak. Clone sizes are given selectively: once, few, many, or a class where the clone is expanded.

>TRBV9|TRBJ2-7|-|-
CASSGGDYEQYF
TGTGCCAGCAGCGGAGGGGACTACGAGCAGTACTTC
>TRBV4-1|TRBJ2-2|-|-
CASSEVANTGELFF
TGCGCCAGCAGCGAAGTGGCGAACACCGGGGAGCTGTTTTTT
>TRBV29-1|TRBJ1-5|-|-
CSVETGVGNQPQHF
TGCAGCGTAGAGACAGGCGTCGGCAATCAGCCCCAGCATTTT
>TRBV28|TRBJ1-1|TRBD1|-
CASRSRDRTKPNTEAFF
TGTGCCAGCAGGTCAAGGGACAGGACCAAACCGAACACTGAAGCTTTCTTT
>TRBV28|TRBJ1-5|TRBD1|few
CASSRQGMRNQPQHF
TGTGCCAGCAGCCGACAGGGAATGCGCAATCAGCCCCAGCATTTT
>TRBV7-6|TRBJ2-7|-|-
CASSLTPSELEQYF
TGTGCCAGCAGCTTAACCCCGTCCGAATTGGAGCAGTACTTC
>TRBV7-2|TRBJ2-7|-|-
CASSPGATKNF
TGTGCCAGCAGCCCTGGGGCTACCAAGAACTTC
>TRBV5-4|TRBJ2-2|TRBD1|-
CASSFGAVTGNLGGTGELFF
TGTGCCAGCAGTTTTGGGGCCGTGACAGGGAACCTGGGTGGCACCGGGGAGCTGTTTTTT
>TRBV27|TRBJ2-3|-|-
CASSSSRGSGTRSDTQYF
TGTGCCAGCAGTTCATCCCGGGGTAGCGGAACAAGATCAGATACGCAGTATTTT
>TRBV14|TRBJ2-5|-|-
CASSQAGRQGGETQYF
TGTGCCAGCAGCCAAGCAGGTCGGCAGGGAGGAGAGACCCAGTACTTC
>TRBV5-1|TRBJ2-5|-|-
CASSPSVQGKETQYF
TGCGCCAGCAGCCCCTCCGTTCAGGGCAAAGAGACCCAGTACTTC
>TRBV28|TRBJ2-1|-|-
CASRAGLGYSYNEQFF
TGTGCCAGCAGGGCCGGCCTGGGCTACTCCTACAATGAGCAGTTCTTC
>TRBV20-1|TRBJ1-1|-|-
CKNLTSLGAFF
TGCAAAAATCTGACCTCCCTCGGGGCTTTCTTT
>TRBV28|TRBJ2-7|-|-
CASSFPGDSYEQYF
TGTGCCAGCAGTTTCCCAGGGGACTCCTACGAGCAGTACTTC
>TRBV29-1|TRBJ2-5|TRBD1|once
CSVEGGQGAFPETQYF
TGCAGCGTTGAAGGGGGACAGGGGGCTTTTCCCGAGACCCAGTACTTC
>TRBV13|TRBJ2-1|-|-
CASSRIGQTYNEQFF
TGTGCCAGCAGCCGGATCGGACAGACATACAATGAGCAGTTCTTC
>TRBV28|TRBJ2-1|-|-
CASTLDRAYNEQFF
TGTGCCAGCACCCTAGACCGTGCCTACAATGAGCAGTTCTTC